Listed below are T cell receptor beta chains from one sample, sequenced in a study of blood T cell repertoires in COVID-19. Only in-frame clones appear in the TCRdb table, and some are missing; sequencing was by immunoSEQ multiplex PCR. The table records 250,000 to 350,000 clones, around 89% of them present only once. Sequences were obtained from peripheral blood. The origin of the receptors is a man aged 25 to 40 with acute or convalescent COVID-19. CDR3s include the opening cysteine and the closing phenylalanine or tryptophan. D genes are given only for firm matches. The size field is filled for only some rows; it gives once, few, many or a size class.

size	D	V	J	DNA	CDR3
-	-	TRBV5-1	TRBJ1-1	TGCGCCAGCAGCTTGGTTTGGGGGGTAGACACTGAAGCTTTCTTT	CASSLVWGVDTEAFF
-	-	TRBV5-5	TRBJ2-5	TGTGCCAGCAGCGAACTAGTAACCTTTCGACAAGAGACCCAGTACTTC	CASSELVTFRQETQYF
few	TRBD1	TRBV6-5	TRBJ2-7	TGTGCCAGCAGTTCAGGCAGGGGGTACGAGCAGTACTTC	CASSSGRGYEQYF
once	TRBD1	TRBV28	TRBJ1-5	TGTGCCAGCAGTCTCCCGGACAGGGGGCAGCCCCAGCATTTT	CASSLPDRGQPQHF
-	TRBD1	TRBV10-3	TRBJ2-7	TGTGCCATCAGTCACGGACAGGGGGTCTACGAGCAGTACTTC	CAISHGQGVYEQYF
-	TRBD1	TRBV6-5	TRBJ1-2	TGTGCCAGCAGCCGTACCGGGACAGGGGGCTCTGGCTACACCTTC	CASSRTGTGGSGYTF
-	TRBD1	TRBV5-1	TRBJ2-7	TGCGCCAGCAGCTTGATGGGACAGGGTAACGAGCAGTACTTC	CASSLMGQGNEQYF
-	TRBD1	TRBV2	TRBJ2-7	TGTGCCACCACGACTACAGGGGACTACGAGCAGTACTTC	CATTTTGDYEQYF
few	-	TRBV5-1	TRBJ2-3	TGCGCCAGCAGCTTTACGACTAGTATGGTAACAGATACGCAGTATTTT	CASSFTTSMVTDTQYF
-	TRBD1	TRBV9	TRBJ2-4	TGTGCCAGCAGCGTAGGGACAGGGGGCGCAGAAAACATTCAGTACTTC	CASSVGTGGAENIQYF
-	TRBD1	TRBV6-5	TRBJ1-2	TGTGCCAGCAGTTACTCGGGACAGGGGGCATCAGGCTACACCTTC	CASSYSGQGASGYTF
-	TRBD1	TRBV2	TRBJ1-6	TGTGCCAGCAGATCGGGACAGGGGACGAGGAATTCACCCCTCCACTTT	CASRSGQGTRNSPLHF
-	TRBD2	TRBV3-1/TRBV3-2	TRBJ2-1	TGTGCCAGCAGCCAAGATAACCTAGCGGGCGCATACAATGAGCAGTTCTTC	CASSQDNLAGAYNEQFF
few	-	TRBV11-2	TRBJ2-7	TGTGCCAGCAGCAGTAGCCGCTACGAGCAGTACTTC	CASSSSRYEQYF
-	TRBD1	TRBV7-6	TRBJ1-5	TGTGCCAGCAGCTTATTACAGGGGAACGGTCAGCCCCAGCATTTT	CASSLLQGNGQPQHF
-	TRBD1	TRBV28	TRBJ2-7	TGTGCCAGCAGTTTATCCCCCCCCGGACAGGGGGCTGGGGCCTCCTTC	CASSLSPPGQGAGASF
-	-	TRBV5-1	TRBJ2-7	TGCGCCAGCAGCTTGGGCGTCCGCTCAACCTACGAGCAGTACTTC	CASSLGVRSTYEQYF
-	-	TRBV18	TRBJ1-1	TGTGCCAGCTCACCGGTGAGGGGGGGAACTGAAGCTTTCTTT	CASSPVRGGTEAFF
-	-	TRBV5-1	TRBJ1-3	TGCGCCAGCAGCGCGACAGTTACAAGCTCTGGAAACACCATATATTTT	CASSATVTSSGNTIYF
-	-	TRBV11-2	TRBJ1-4	TGTGCCAGCAGCCAAAGCTGGAGGGGTGAAAAACTGTTTTTT	CASSQSWRGEKLFF
-	-	TRBV5-4	TRBJ2-6	TGTGCCAGCAGCTTGTTGGGCCAGGGCTTATCCGGGGCCAACGTCCTGACTTTC	CASSLLGQGLSGANVLTF